The next 7 T cell receptor beta chains were all read from a single sample in a study of T cells in Graves' hyperthyroidism and ophthalmopathy. Amplified TCR beta CDR3 regions came from RNA transcripts. RT-PCR in the first round (using the HTBI primer set) targeted the TCR CDR3. TCRdb itself ran the multiplex PCR reads through MiXCR, one entry per CDR3 protein. The table records hundreds of thousands of distinct CDR3 sequences, approximately 14% of them present only once. The sequencing input was blood. The receptors stem from a woman in her forties or fifties with Graves' ophthalmopathy.

J is TRBJ1-4 and V is TRBV27; TRBD1 is a possible D gene (5 bases). The V gene's germline CDR1 is MNHEY and CDR2 SMNVEV (reference sequence). Trimming pared 2 bases from V and 10 bases from J, leaving 14 bases between. The CDR3 is made up of 14 amino acids. CDR3 sequence reads: CASSLQGRGGKLFF. CDR3 nucleotides: TGTGCCAGCAGTTTACAGGGTAGAGGTGGAAAACTGTTTTTT.

The rearrangement links TRBV9 to TRBJ2-3; 10 positions match TRBD2. The germline V gene has CDR1 SGDLS and CDR2 YYNGEE. The CDR3 extends over 15 amino acids. V lost 5 bases, J lost 6 bases, and 9 bases stayed unmatched. The CDR3 DNA follows: TGTGCCAGCAGTCAAACTAGCGGGAAGTATGATACGCAGTATTTT. Its translation: CASSQTSGKYDTQYF.

This clonotype was seen a few times. The chain joins TRBV24-1 to TRBJ2-7; D may be TRBD1 (6 bases). The V end lost 4 bases, the J end lost 2 bases, and 29 bases lay between the germline ends. The germline CDR1 and CDR2 sequences are KGHDR and SFDVKD. The CDR3 is made up of 20 amino acids. The CDR3 reads CATSDLGGQPSRRPTYEQYF. Here the CDR3 DNA reads TGTGCCACCAGTGACCTTGGTGGACAGCCATCCCGCCGTCCGACCTACGAGCAGTACTTC.

This clonotype was detected only a few times. CDR3 loop: CSVDGTGANTGELFF. CDR3 in DNA: TGCAGCGTTGACGGGACAGGGGCGAACACCGGGGAGCTGTTTTTT. V gene TRBV29-1 combines with J gene TRBJ2-2; 10 bases map to TRBD1. CDR1 SQVTM and CDR2 ANQGSEA come from the germline V gene. The trim removed 3 bases at V and 0 bases at J, leaving 1 base unmatched. This CDR3 spans 15 amino acids.

This chain connects TRBV9 to TRBJ2-1, with 12 bases lining up with TRBD2. This CDR3 spans 16 amino acids. The V segment lost 4 bases and the J segment 8 bases; nucleotides outside the gene matches: 10. Germline V gene lookup returns CDR1 SGDLS and CDR2 YYNGEE. The CDR3 loop is CASSSRLAGVVDEQFF. CDR3 sequence (DNA): TGTGCCAGCAGCTCCAGACTAGCGGGAGTTGTGGATGAGCAGTTCTTC. Looking up the rest from reference TRBV9 and TRBJ2-1 gives the full variable domain: DSGVTQTPKHLITATGQRVTLRCSPRSGDLSVYWYQQSLDQGLQFLIQYYNGEERAKGNILERFSAQQFPDLHSELNLSSLELGDSALYFCASSSRLAGVVDEQFFGPGTRLTVL.

To note about this clonotype: A much more abundant neighbour one base away suggests this may be a read error. The chain recombines TRBV29-1 with TRBJ1-1; D not resolved. Trimming took off 7 bases at V and 0 bases at J, with 12 bases between the two ends. This CDR3 spans 13 amino acids. Germline loops: CDR1 SQVTM, CDR2 ANQGSEA. CDR3 region: CSAGSVLNTEAFF. CDR3 DNA sequence: TGCAGCGCTGGGAGCGTACTGAACACTGAAGCTTTCTTT.

This clonotype was counted at least ten times. The chain links TRBV6-1 to TRBJ1-1; the D is unclear. Germline lookup yields CDR1 MNHNS and CDR2 SASEGT. The CDR3 has 12 residues. V lost 8 bases to trimming and J lost 7 bases, with 14 bases between them. CDR3 sequence (DNA): TGTGCCAGCGGGTATTACAGAGATGAAGCTTTCTTT. Translated, it gives CASGYYRDEAFF.